Sequencing of this T cell receptor beta chain was carried out in a study of neoadjuvant nivolumab and ipilimumab in lung cancer. Produced via immunoSEQ multiplex PCR; TCRdb's table is partial and in-frame only. The data hold roughly 10,000 clones, with 70% to 80% observed a single time. The length of the CDR3 is 15 residues. Germline-derived CDR1 and CDR2 are SGHAT and FQNNGV. V lost 2 bases and J lost 2; bases outside the gene matches: 1. Sequences were derived from tumor tissue, sampled after neoadjuvant nivolumab, alone or with ipilimumab, at or shortly before surgery. The chain has TRBV11-2 and TRBJ2-7; TRBD2 matches at 12 bases. The sequence was collected from an adult with non-small cell lung cancer. Some clones in this sample may be carry-over from other donors' samples. The chain's CDR3 is CASSLLAGGAYEQYF. Here the CDR3 DNA reads TGTGCCAGCAGCTTACTAGCGGGAGGGGCCTACGAGCAGTACTTC.